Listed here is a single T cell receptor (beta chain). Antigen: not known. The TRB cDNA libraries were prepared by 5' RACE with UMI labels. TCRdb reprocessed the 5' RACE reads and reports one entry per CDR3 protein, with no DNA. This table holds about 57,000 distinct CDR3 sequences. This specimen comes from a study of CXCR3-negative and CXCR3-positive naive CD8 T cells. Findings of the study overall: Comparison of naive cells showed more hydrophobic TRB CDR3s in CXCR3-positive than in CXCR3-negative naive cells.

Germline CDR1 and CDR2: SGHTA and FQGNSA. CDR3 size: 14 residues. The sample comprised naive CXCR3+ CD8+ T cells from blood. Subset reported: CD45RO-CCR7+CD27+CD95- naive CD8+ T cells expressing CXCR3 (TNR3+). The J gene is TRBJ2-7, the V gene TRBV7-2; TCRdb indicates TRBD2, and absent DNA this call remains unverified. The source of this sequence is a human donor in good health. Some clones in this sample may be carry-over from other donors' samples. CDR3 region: CASSLLRDSYEQYF.